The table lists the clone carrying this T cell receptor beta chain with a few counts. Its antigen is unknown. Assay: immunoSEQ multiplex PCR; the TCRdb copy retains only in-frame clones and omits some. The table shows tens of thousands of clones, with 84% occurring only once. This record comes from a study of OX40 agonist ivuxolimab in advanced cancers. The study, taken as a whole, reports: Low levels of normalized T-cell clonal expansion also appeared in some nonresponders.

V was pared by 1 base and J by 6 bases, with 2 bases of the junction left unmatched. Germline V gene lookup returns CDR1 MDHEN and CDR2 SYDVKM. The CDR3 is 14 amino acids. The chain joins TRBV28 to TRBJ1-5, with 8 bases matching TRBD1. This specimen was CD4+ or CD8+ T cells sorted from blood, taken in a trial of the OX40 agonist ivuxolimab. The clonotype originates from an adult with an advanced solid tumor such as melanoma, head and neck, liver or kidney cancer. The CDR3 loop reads CASSLSGGTQPQHF. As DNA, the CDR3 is TGTGCCAGCAGTTTATCAGGGGGCACTCAGCCCCAGCATTTT.